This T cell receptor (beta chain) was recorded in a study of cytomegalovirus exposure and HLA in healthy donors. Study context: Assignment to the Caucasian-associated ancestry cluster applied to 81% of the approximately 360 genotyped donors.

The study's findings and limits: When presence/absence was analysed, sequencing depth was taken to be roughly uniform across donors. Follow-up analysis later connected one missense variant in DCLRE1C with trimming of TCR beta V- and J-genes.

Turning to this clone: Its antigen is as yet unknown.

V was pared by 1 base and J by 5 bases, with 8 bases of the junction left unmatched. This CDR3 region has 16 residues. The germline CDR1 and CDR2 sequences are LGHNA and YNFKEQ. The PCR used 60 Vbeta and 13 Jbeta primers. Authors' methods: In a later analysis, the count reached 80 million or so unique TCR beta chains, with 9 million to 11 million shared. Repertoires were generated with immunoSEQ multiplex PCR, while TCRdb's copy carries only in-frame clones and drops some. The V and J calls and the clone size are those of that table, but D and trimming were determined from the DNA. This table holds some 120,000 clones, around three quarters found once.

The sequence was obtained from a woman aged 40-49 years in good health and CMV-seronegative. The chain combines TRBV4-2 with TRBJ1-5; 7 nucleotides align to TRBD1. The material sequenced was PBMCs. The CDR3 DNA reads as TGTGCCAGCAGCCAAGTCTTTGTCACAGGGGATCAGCCCCAGCATTTT. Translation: CASSQVFVTGDQPQHF.